What follows describes a single T cell receptor beta chain. No antigen is known for it. Base quality data are lacking; no much larger clone is found one base away. The germline ends are 10 bases apart after V is trimmed by 2 bases and J by 2 bases. In the germline V gene (reference sequence), CDR1 corresponds to LNHDA and CDR2 to SQIVND. The CDR3 runs 15 amino acids, cysteine and phenylalanine included. Just CDR3 DNA is preserved here, 45 bases in frame from base 1. The High Capacity cDNA Reverse Transcription Kit was used to reverse transcribe all of the isolated RNA, meaning that expressed TCRB transcripts were what got sequenced. Naive, central memory and regulatory T cell samples underwent deep immunoSEQ sequencing, averaging around 4 million total reads per sample. After sorted cells were lysed in RLT buffer, RNA was extracted with DNase-treated RNeasy Micro or Mini kits, with the choice depending on cell number. To prevent cross-contamination, every cell subset was processed on its own, while patient and healthy donor samples were processed together. TCRB sequences were amplified from cDNA with the immunoSEQ multiplex PCR, producing 87-bp fragments spanning the CDR3 region. Sequencing of the amplicons was done on the Illumina HiSeq platform. The study's processing was this. Synthetic template baselines were used to correct PCR bias computationally, reads within Hamming distance 2 were collapsed, and singletons that could not be merged were discarded. Reads were aligned against IMGT to assign V, D and J genes, CDR3 length and insertions or deletions at six rearrangement sites. Within each subset, clonotype counts were normalized to the number of sorted cells before true diversity and Gini coefficients were calculated with the tcR R package. Repertoire sharing was quantified using the overlap coefficient calculated on TCRB nucleotide sequences. Out-of-frame TCRB sequences from naive cells were analyzed to stand in for the pre-selection repertoire. Drawn from immuneACCESS, this table holds only the in-frame rearrangements with V and J called that TCRdb kept. Clones are partly lost; checked studies trace under half to an unresolved V gene and leave the rest unexplained. The V and J calls and the clone size are those of that table, but D and trimming were determined from the DNA. For this sample there are 600,000 to 700,000 clones; around 12% appear just once. The ten largest clones take up approximately 0.11% of the sample.

The sample originates from a study of beta chain features in type 1 diabetes (dated by TCRdb to 2016 to 2018). Regarding the research as a whole: No differences in mean age, gender distribution, total cell number or subset yield were found between patients and healthy donors. The study compared the TCRB repertoires of sorted circulating CD4+ T cell subsets in recently diagnosed type 1 diabetes patients with those in matched healthy donors. Regulatory and stem cell-like memory subsets were obtained from only 8 patients and roughly 8 healthy donors, while naive and central memory subsets were obtained from all 28 donors. A total of roughly 98,000,000 sorted cells were examined across all samples, and RNA yield correlated strongly with the number of cells per subset.

A single peripheral blood draw of around 100 mL on average was collected from each donor into heparinised tubes. A BD FACSAria II and a panel including CD45RO, CCR7, CD25, CD127, CD95 and CD27 were used to sort naive, central memory, regulatory and stem cell-like memory CD4+ T cells. All sorted populations exceeded 95% purity. PBMCs were isolated immediately by Lymphoprep density gradient centrifugation and stained directly without culture. To minimize batch effects, samples were stained and sorted in pairs, one healthy donor with one patient per experiment. The research as a whole found: Only small numbers of individuals were included in the HLA sub-analyses, which left unresolved whether HLA type had any influence on TCRB rearrangement. Naive, central memory and regulatory TCRB repertoires appeared to be more alike among patients than among healthy donors. Shorter templates might have been favored by PCR, but patient and control samples were amplified and corrected together, so both groups would have been affected equally by any skew. Sequencing cDNA rather than genomic DNA could over-represent highly expressing activated cells, although activation and CD3 levels did not differ between groups. At VDJ recombination sites, type 1 diabetes patients had fewer insertions and more deleted nucleotides, which implies abnormalities in thymic rearrangement. A moderate but significant shortening of TCRB CDR3 length was observed in type 1 diabetes patients in all four CD4+ subsets.

The TCR sequence derives from a man between 25 and 39 years old with type 1 diabetes. The source material was naive CD4+ T cells from blood. The label giving this sample's cell subset or site can be read as: true naive CD4+ T cells. Recombination joined TRBV19 with TRBJ2-1, with the D gene call left open. The bases are TGTGCCAGTAGTATACCAGGTAATGCCTACAATGAGCAGTTCTTC. Its amino acids are CASSIPGNAYNEQFF.